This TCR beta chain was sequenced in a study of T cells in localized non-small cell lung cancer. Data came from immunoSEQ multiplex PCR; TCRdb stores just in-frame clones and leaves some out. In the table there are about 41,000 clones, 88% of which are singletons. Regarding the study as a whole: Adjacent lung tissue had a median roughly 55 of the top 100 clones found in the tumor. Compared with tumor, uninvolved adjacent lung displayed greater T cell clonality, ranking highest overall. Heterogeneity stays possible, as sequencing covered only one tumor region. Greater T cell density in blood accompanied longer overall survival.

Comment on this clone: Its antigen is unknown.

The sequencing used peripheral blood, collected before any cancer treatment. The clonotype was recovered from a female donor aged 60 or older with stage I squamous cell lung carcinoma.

The CDR3 loop is CASSLPGSTGELFF. The CDR3 DNA is TGTGCCAGCAGCTTACCTGGGAGCACCGGGGAGCTGTTTTTT. The chain has TRBV7-2 and TRBJ2-2; perhaps TRBD2 as D (5 bases). Trimming left V 2 bases short and J 4 bases short, with 8 bases between. This CDR3 has 14 residues. Germline V gene data show CDR1 as SGHTA and CDR2 as FQGNSA.